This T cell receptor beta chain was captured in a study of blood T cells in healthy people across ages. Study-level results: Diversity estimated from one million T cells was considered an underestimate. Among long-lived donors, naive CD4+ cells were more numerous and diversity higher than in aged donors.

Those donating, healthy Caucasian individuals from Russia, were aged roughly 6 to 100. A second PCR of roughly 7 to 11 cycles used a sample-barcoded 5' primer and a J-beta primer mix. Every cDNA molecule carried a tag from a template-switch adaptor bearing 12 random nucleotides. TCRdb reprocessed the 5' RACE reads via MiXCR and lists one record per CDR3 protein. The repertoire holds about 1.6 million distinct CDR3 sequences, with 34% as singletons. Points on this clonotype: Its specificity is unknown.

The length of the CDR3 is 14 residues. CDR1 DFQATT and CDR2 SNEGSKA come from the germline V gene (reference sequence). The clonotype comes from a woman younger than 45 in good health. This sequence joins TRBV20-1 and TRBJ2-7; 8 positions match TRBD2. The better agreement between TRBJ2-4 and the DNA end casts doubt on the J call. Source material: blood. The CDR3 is CSAGESSGVYIQYF. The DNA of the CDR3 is TGCAGTGCCGGGGAGAGTAGCGGGGTATACATTCAGTACTTC.